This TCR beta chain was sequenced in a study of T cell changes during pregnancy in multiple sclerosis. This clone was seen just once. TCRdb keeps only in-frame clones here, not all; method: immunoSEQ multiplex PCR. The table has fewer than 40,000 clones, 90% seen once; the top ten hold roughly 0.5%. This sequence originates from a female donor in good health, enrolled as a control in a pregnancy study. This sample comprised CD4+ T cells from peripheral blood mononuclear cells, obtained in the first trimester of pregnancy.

The CDR3 reads CASSEQGALALHF. The DNA for the CDR3 is TGTGCCAGCAGTGAGCAGGGGGCTTTGGCCCTCCACTTT. The chain couples TRBV2 to TRBJ1-6, with 8 positions matching TRBD1. Trimming took 3 bases from V and 14 from J; bases not matched to a gene: 6. Germline V gives CDR1 SNHLY, CDR2 FYNNEI. This CDR3 is built from 13 residues.